The rows below give T cell receptor beta chains drawn from one sample of a study of cytomegalovirus exposure and HLA in healthy donors. Measured with immunoSEQ multiplex PCR; TCRdb has only the in-frame clones, and not every one. This table holds roughly 230,000 clones, about nine tenths found once. Input material: PBMCs. These receptors were collected from a woman aged 25-40 years in good health and CMV-seronegative. CDR3s include the opening cysteine and the closing phenylalanine or tryptophan. A D gene is named only where the DNA matches it firmly. Size is stated for part of the rows, as once, few or many counts, or as a class when the clone is expanded.

TRBV10-3,TRBJ1-5,-,TRBD1,CAISEFGQGNQPQHF,TGTGCCATCAGTGAGTTTGGACAGGGTAATCAGCCCCAGCATTTT
TRBV19,TRBJ2-7,-,-,CASRWTAGAYEQYF,TGTGCCAGTCGGTGGACGGCAGGGGCGTACGAGCAGTACTTC
TRBV4-3,TRBJ2-7,few,TRBD1,CASSQDTPRGYEQYF,TGCGCCAGCAGCCAAGATACCCCCAGGGGGTACGAGCAGTACTTC
TRBV5-4,TRBJ2-1,-,TRBD2,CASSLGPSGSQREQFF,TGTGCCAGCAGCTTGGGTCCTAGCGGGAGTCAGCGGGAGCAGTTCTTC
TRBV27,TRBJ1-5,-,TRBD1,CASSLWTGSQPQHF,TGTGCCAGCAGTTTATGGACAGGGTCTCAGCCCCAGCATTTT
TRBV4-3,TRBJ1-2,-,-,CASSQVVEGGVLGYTF,TGCGCCAGCAGCCAAGTTGTTGAGGGGGGAGTCTTGGGCTACACCTTC
TRBV18,TRBJ2-2,-,-,CASSPPDTGELFF,TGTGCCAGCTCACCACCAGACACCGGGGAGCTGTTTTTT
TRBV4-1,TRBJ2-1,many,-,CASSQASILYNEQFF,TGCGCCAGCAGCCAAGCAAGTATCCTATACAATGAGCAGTTCTTC
TRBV7-2,TRBJ2-7,-,TRBD2,CASSKTSGLIEQYF,TGTGCCAGCAGCAAAACTAGCGGGTTGATCGAGCAGTACTTC
TRBV6-5,TRBJ2-5,few,-,CASSMWETQYF,TGTGCCAGCAGCATGTGGGAGACCCAGTACTTC
TRBV30,TRBJ1-4,-,-,CAWAPGERELFF,TGTGCCTGGGCACCGGGCGAGAGGGAACTGTTTTTT
TRBV6-1,TRBJ1-5,-,-,CASSEAVRGSDSNQPQHF,TGTGCCAGCAGTGAAGCGGTCAGGGGCTCTGATAGCAATCAGCCCCAGCATTTT
TRBV4-3,TRBJ1-3,-,-,CASSQDLEISGNTIYF,TGCGCCAGCAGCCAAGATCTAGAGATCTCTGGAAACACCATATATTTT
TRBV21-1,TRBJ2-7,-,-,CASSNQGSYEQYF,TGTGCCAGCAGCAATCAGGGTAGCTACGAGCAGTACTTC
TRBV4-2,TRBJ1-5,-,-,CASSQGPESDQPQHF,TGTGCCAGCAGCCAAGGGCCAGAGAGCGATCAGCCCCAGCATTTT
TRBV2,TRBJ1-2,-,-,CASRNIDLGANYGYTF,TGTGCCAGCAGGAACATAGACCTTGGGGCAAACTATGGCTACACCTTC
TRBV4-2,TRBJ2-5,-,TRBD1,CASSHGTGEQETQYF,TGTGCCAGCAGCCATGGGACAGGGGAACAAGAGACCCAGTACTTC
TRBV29-1,TRBJ2-1,-,TRBD2,CSVVSSGSLNEQFF,TGCAGCGTTGTTTCTAGCGGGAGCTTAAATGAGCAGTTCTTC
TRBV4-1,TRBJ1-4,-,TRBD1,CASIKDRVGGGEKLFF,TGCGCCAGCATCAAAGACAGGGTGGGGGGCGGTGAAAAACTGTTTTTT
TRBV10-3,TRBJ1-5,-,-,CAISESQPQHF,TGTGCCATCAGTGAATCTCAGCCCCAGCATTTT
TRBV7-8,TRBJ1-2,-,-,CASSYLAGGYSYGYTF,TGTGCCAGCAGCTACCTGGCGGGGGGTTACTCCTATGGCTACACCTTC
TRBV27,TRBJ1-5,-,-,CASSRRGAQPQHF,TGTGCCAGCAGCCGGAGGGGGGCTCAGCCCCAGCATTTT
TRBV6-1,TRBJ2-7,-,TRBD1,CASSEAGQGSYEQYF,TGTGCCAGCAGTGAAGCCGGACAGGGGTCATACGAGCAGTACTTC
TRBV4-3,TRBJ2-2,-,-,CASSQDGGTGELFF,TGCGCCAGCAGCCAAGACGGCGGTACCGGGGAGCTGTTTTTT
TRBV27,TRBJ2-1,-,-,CASSLMGYPYNEQFF,TGTGCCAGCAGTTTAATGGGGTATCCCTACAATGAGCAGTTCTTC
TRBV5-1,TRBJ2-1,-,-,CASSLRGGGNNEQFF,TGCGCCAGCAGCCTTCGTGGGGGAGGCAACAATGAGCAGTTCTTC
TRBV10-2,TRBJ2-5,-,-,CASSEWGGEETQYF,TGCGCCAGCAGTGAGTGGGGCGGGGAGGAGACCCAGTACTTC
TRBV5-1,TRBJ2-1,-,TRBD2,CASSSGTSANYNEQFF,TGCGCCAGCAGCTCCGGGACTAGCGCCAACTACAATGAGCAGTTCTTC
TRBV28,TRBJ1-5,-,-,CGVGVVLPRGVQHF,TGTGGGGTAGGGGTCGTCCTTCCGCGGGGGGTTCAGCATTTT
TRBV7-3,TRBJ1-3,-,-,CASSLTRSSGNTIYF,TGTGCCAGCAGCCTAACGAGGTCCTCTGGAAACACCATATATTTT
TRBV29-1,TRBJ2-7,once,-,CSVEVGEYEQYF,TGCAGCGTTGAGGTCGGGGAGTACGAGCAGTACTTC
TRBV7-9,TRBJ2-3,-,TRBD2,CASSFDPSGTTDTQYF,TGTGCCAGCAGCTTTGATCCTAGCGGGACCACAGATACGCAGTATTTT
TRBV7-2,TRBJ1-1,-,-,CASSLSENTEAFF,TGTGCCAGCAGCTTATCCGAGAACACTGAAGCTTTCTTT
TRBV27,TRBJ2-2,-,-,CASSFRNTGELFF,TGTGCCAGCAGTTTCCGGAACACCGGGGAGCTGTTTTTT
TRBV30,TRBJ2-2,-,-,CAWSVGSGELFF,TGTGCCTGGAGTGTAGGATCCGGGGAGCTGTTTTTT
TRBV13,TRBJ2-5,-,-,CASSLALAAQETQYF,TGTGCCAGCAGCTTAGCGCTAGCAGCGCAGGAGACCCAGTACTTC
TRBV2,TRBJ2-7,-,-,CASSETLDRGYEQYF,TGTGCCAGCAGTGAAACTCTGGACAGAGGGTACGAGCAGTACTTC
TRBV6-1,TRBJ2-7,-,TRBD2,CASSGGRLREQYF,TGTGCCAGCAGTGGCGGGAGATTGAGAGAGCAGTACTTC
TRBV7-2,TRBJ2-3,once,TRBD2,CASSLLSTSGRLSTDTQYF,TGTGCCAGCAGCTTACTATCGACTAGCGGTCGATTAAGCACAGATACGCAGTATTTT
TRBV6-6,TRBJ2-2,-,-,CASSSGTVHAVELFF,TGTGCCAGCAGTTCAGGGACGGTCCATGCGGTGGAGCTGTTTTTT
TRBV7-7,TRBJ2-5,-,-,CASSPGTSQETQYF,TGTGCCAGCAGCCCAGGGACATCCCAAGAGACCCAGTACTTC
TRBV28,TRBJ2-7,once,TRBD2,CASSAPLAGEGYEQYF,TGTGCCAGCAGCGCCCCACTAGCGGGAGAAGGGTACGAGCAGTACTTC
TRBV28,TRBJ2-1,once,-,CASRAGTGLIGEQFF,TGTGCCAGCAGAGCCGGGACTGGGCTAATCGGTGAGCAGTTCTTC
TRBV7-8,TRBJ2-1,-,TRBD2,CASSPIGGRDNEQFF,TGTGCCAGCAGCCCCATTGGCGGGAGGGACAATGAGCAGTTCTTC
TRBV7-2,TRBJ2-3,-,-,CASSSVYTQYF,TGTGCCAGCAGCTCCGTATATACGCAGTATTTT
TRBV9,TRBJ2-7,-,TRBD2,CASTKKIGTSGTSYEQYF,TGTGCCAGCACCAAAAAAATAGGGACTAGCGGGACGTCCTACGAGCAGTACTTC
TRBV27,TRBJ2-2,-,-,CASSLWLNTGELFF,TGTGCCAGCAGTTTATGGCTGAACACCGGGGAGCTGTTTTTT
TRBV28,TRBJ2-5,-,TRBD2,CASSIGLAGEETQYF,TGTGCCAGCAGTATCGGACTAGCGGGAGAAGAGACCCAGTACTTC
TRBV29-1,TRBJ2-1,-,TRBD2,CSWTTGTSGRASLYNEQFF,TGCAGCTGGACGACCGGGACTAGCGGGAGGGCAAGCCTATACAATGAGCAGTTCTTC
TRBV27,TRBJ2-1,-,TRBD2,CASSFRTSGRGPYNEQFF,TGTGCCAGCAGTTTCCGGACTAGCGGGAGGGGCCCCTACAATGAGCAGTTCTTC